The 20 T cell receptor beta chains presented below share a single source sample, sequenced in a study of beta chain features in type 1 diabetes. The whole isolated RNA underwent reverse transcription, so sequencing captured expressed TCRB transcripts. TCRdb keeps only in-frame clones here, not all; method: immunoSEQ multiplex PCR. The top ten hold 0.044% of the sample, which has under 400,000 clones, around 19% seen once. The sequencing sample was made of naive CD4+ T cells from blood. These receptors were taken from a woman aged 18-29 years in good health.

This clone has more than one count but fewer than ten. The chain has TRBV11-2 and TRBJ2-1; 10 positions agree with TRBD2. This CDR3 is built from 13 residues. V shed 0 bases, J shed 15 bases, and the junction held 5 bases outside the gene matches. CDR1 and CDR2 from the germline V gene are SGHAT and FQNNGV. CDR3 in amino acids: CASSLDFSGRRFF. As DNA, the CDR3 is TGTGCCAGCAGCTTAGACTTTAGCGGGAGGAGGTTCTTC. Full variable domain (rest looked up from reference TRBV11-2 and TRBJ2-1): EAGVAQSPRYKIIEKRQSVAFWCNPISGHATLYWYQQILGQGPKLLIQFQNNGVVDDSQLPKDRFSAERLKGVDSTLKIQPAKLEDSAVYLCASSLDFSGRRFFGPGTRLTVL.

In its sample, this clone was seen a few times. CDR3 protein: CASSLAFTGGNVQYF. The CDR3 nucleotides read TGTGCCAGCAGCTTAGCCTTTACAGGGGGCAACGTTCAGTACTTC. The chain combines TRBV11-2 with TRBJ2-4, with 9 bases identical to TRBD1. The CDR3 extends over 15 amino acids. Losses at the gene ends were 1 base for V and 11 bases for J; bases not matched to a gene: 9. Germline values: CDR1 SGHAT, CDR2 FQNNGV.

The chain combines TRBV7-9 with TRBJ2-7, with 12 nucleotides matching TRBD2. With 5 bases clipped from V and 0 bases from J, the junction kept 11 bases outside the gene matches. CDR3 length: 18 amino acids. Looked up from germline, CDR1 is SEHNR and CDR2 is FQNEAQ (reference sequence). Here the CDR3 reads CASSPPGLAGFSSYEQYF. The CDR3 DNA follows: TGTGCCAGCAGCCCTCCGGGACTAGCGGGTTTTAGCTCCTACGAGCAGTACTTC.

The chain joins TRBV7-2 to TRBJ2-3, with no clear D. Trimming removed 1 base from V and 6 bases from J, with 14 bases in between. The germline CDR1 and CDR2 sequences are SGHTA and FQGNSA. The CDR3 consists of 15 residues. The CDR3 spells CASSLGLPRYDTQYF. The CDR3 nucleotides read TGTGCCAGCAGCTTAGGTTTACCGCGCTATGATACGCAGTATTTT.

The chain couples TRBV30 to TRBJ2-1; 8 nucleotides agree with TRBD2. The CDR3 length is 14 residues. The junction had 2 bases not matched to a gene; V was cut back by 0 bases and J by 4 bases. CDR1 and CDR2 from the germline V gene are GTSNPN and SVGIG (reference sequence). This CDR3 is CAWSVTSGYNEQFF. The DNA of the CDR3 is TGTGCCTGGAGTGTTACTAGCGGTTACAATGAGCAGTTCTTC. Combining the CDR3 with reference TRBV30 and TRBJ2-1 gives the whole variable domain SQTIHQWPATLVQPVGSPLSLECTVEGTSNPNLYWYRQAAGRGLQLLFYSVGIGQISSEVPQNLSASRPQDRQFILSSKKLLLSDSGFYLCAWSVTSGYNEQFFGPGTRLTVL.

The sample holds a few counts of this clone. Distinct nucleotide sequences in the sample also encode this CDR3. The chain couples TRBV5-1 to TRBJ2-5; 8 nucleotides match TRBD1. The ends lost 4 bases at V and 4 bases at J; junction bases unmatched: 6. Looked up from germline, CDR1 is SGHRS and CDR2 is YFSETQ. This CDR3 is built from 14 residues. CDR3: CASSLGQGGETQYF. CDR3 in DNA: TGCGCCAGCAGCCTCGGACAGGGTGGAGAGACCCAGTACTTC.

This clone was counted a few times. The gene calls are TRBV19 and TRBJ2-7, with TRBD1 matching 10 bases. Germline values: CDR1 LNHDA, CDR2 SQIVND (reference sequence). The CDR3 totals 14 residues. The V segment lost 4 bases and the J segment 6 bases; nucleotides outside the gene matches: 6. The CDR3 sequence is CASSTPGQGLEQYF. The CDR3 nucleotides are TGTGCCAGTAGTACCCCGGGACAGGGGCTCGAGCAGTACTTC.

CDR3 sequence (DNA): TGCAGCGTTGATATCGGGGGGACCTTCGGAGAGCAGTACTTC. Its protein is CSVDIGGTFGEQYF. The chain joins TRBV29-1 to TRBJ2-7, with 7 nucleotides matching TRBD2. CDR1 and CDR2 (germline): SQVTM, ANQGSEA. V gave up 3 bases and J gave up 7 bases; unmatched junction bases: 12. The CDR3 sequence is 14 residues long.

The J gene is TRBJ1-5, the V gene TRBV30; D gene ambiguous. Germline V gene data show CDR1 as GTSNPN and CDR2 as SVGIG (reference sequence). With 5 bases removed from V and 2 bases from J, the gap between germline ends came to 10 bases. The CDR3 is 13 residues long. CDR3: CAWGAGGNQPQHF. In DNA form, the CDR3 reads TGTGCCTGGGGTGCCGGGGGCAATCAGCCCCAGCATTTT.

This clone appeared a few times. V usage is TRBV5-1 and J usage is TRBJ1-2; 8 nucleotides line up with TRBD1. J was trimmed by 4 bases and V by 4 bases; bases with no gene match: 3. The germline V gene encodes CDR1 SGHRS and CDR2 YFSETQ. The CDR3 runs to 13 residues. As DNA, the CDR3 is TGCGCCAGCAGCACCGACAGGGGCTATGGCTACACCTTC. Residues: CASSTDRGYGYTF.

The rearrangement joins TRBV27 to TRBJ2-7; D is perhaps TRBD1 (5 bases). The V gene lost 3 bases and the J gene lost 5 bases, with 11 bases spanning the gap. Germline CDR1 and CDR2: MNHEY and SMNVEV (reference sequence). CDR3 length: 13 amino acids. The CDR3 region has the DNA TGTGCCAGCAGTTTTGGCAGGGTTCACGAGCAGTACTTC. Its protein is CASSFGRVHEQYF.

This clone has only a few counts. This chain joins TRBV30 and TRBJ2-5; 9 bases match TRBD1. Germline CDR1 GTSNPN, CDR2 SVGIG (reference sequence). With V trimmed by 5 bases and J by 5 bases, 9 bases remained unmatched. CDR3 length: 14 residues. CDR3 amino acids: CAWDRGMLQETQYF. CDR3 bases: TGTGCCTGGGACAGGGGGATGTTACAGGAGACCCAGTACTTC.

As DNA, the CDR3 is TGTGCCGGTCACTCTGTTGCAACTAATGAAAAACTGTTTTTT. Translating gives CAGHSVATNEKLFF. J is TRBJ1-4 and V is TRBV30, with D unresolved. Trimming shortened V by 8 bases and J by 0 bases, and 13 bases separated the two germline ends. The CDR3 totals 14 residues. The germline gives CDR1 GTSNPN, CDR2 SVGIG (reference sequence).

This clone was seen a few times. CDR3 protein: CSVRDSLYNEQFF. The CDR3 bases are TGCAGCGTCCGGGACAGCCTCTACAATGAGCAGTTCTTC. This chain uses TRBV29-1 with TRBJ2-1; 7 bases match TRBD1. CDR3 length equals 13 residues. Germline CDR1 SQVTM, CDR2 ANQGSEA. Trimming cost V 6 bases and J 3 bases; bases outside gene matches: 5.

The chain uses TRBV6-5 and TRBJ1-1, with D tentatively TRBD1 (5 bases). Germline V gene data show CDR1 as MNHEY and CDR2 as SVGAGI. This CDR3 is built from 14 residues. The V gene lost 2 bases and the J gene lost 3 bases, with 10 bases spanning the gap. CDR3 residues: CASSYRGGDTEAFF. CDR3 DNA: TGTGCCAGCAGTTACCGGGGGGGGGACACTGAAGCTTTCTTT.

The chain couples TRBV7-2 to TRBJ1-5; D is perhaps TRBD1 (5 bases). Germline V CDR1 and CDR2: SGHTA, FQGNSA. Trimming removed 5 bases from V and 4 bases from J, with 12 bases in between. The CDR3 runs 14 residues. In DNA form, the CDR3 reads TGTGCCAGCAGCGGCAGGGTGGGGAATCAGCCCCAGCATTTT. As protein: CASSGRVGNQPQHF.

This clone was observed a few times. The V gene is TRBV9, the J gene TRBJ2-1, with TRBD2 matching 7 bases. CDR1 and CDR2 (germline): SGDLS, YYNGEE. The J segment lost 7 bases and the V segment lost 4 bases, leaving 11 bases of the junction unmatched. The CDR3 has 15 residues. The CDR3, as DNA: TGTGCCAGCAGCTCCAGCGTACTAGCGACGAATGAGCAGTTCTTC. Encoded protein: CASSSSVLATNEQFF.

The table lists this clone with a count of one. The rearrangement joins TRBV6-5 to TRBJ2-7; D remains ambiguous. V shed 6 bases and J shed 6 bases, with 12 bases lying between them. Germline CDR1 is MNHEY and CDR2 is SVGAGI. The CDR3 length is 12 residues. The CDR3 reads CASRAGGGEQYF. The CDR3 bases are TGTGCCAGCAGGGCAGGTGGTGGCGAGCAGTACTTC.

The V and J genes are TRBV25-1 and TRBJ2-7; the D is unclear. Germline CDR1 and CDR2: MGHDK and SYGVNS. Trimming shortened V by 4 bases and J by 3 bases, and 10 bases separated the two germline ends. This CDR3 has 13 residues. The CDR3: CASSVPSGYEQYF. DNA for the CDR3: TGTGCCAGCAGTGTGCCCTCGGGCTACGAGCAGTACTTC.

This clone was seen only a few times. The chain links TRBV7-9 to TRBJ2-5; 8 positions agree with TRBD2. CDR1 SEHNR and CDR2 FQNEAQ come from the germline V gene (reference sequence). The length of the CDR3 is 16 residues. The trim removed 1 base at V and 0 bases at J, leaving 4 bases unmatched. CDR3 protein: CASSLGASGHQETQYF. CDR3 coding DNA: TGTGCCAGCAGCTTAGGGGCTAGCGGGCACCAAGAGACCCAGTACTTC.